This T cell receptor beta chain was sequenced in a study of CD8+ T cells in alopecia areata. Findings of the study overall: Scalp samples also yield sequences of resident alphabeta T cells from normal skin. There was only one nonresponder, so it was unclear how baseline CD8+ expansion relates to response. Among the 100 top clones, expanded CD8+ clones, like scalp clonality, were significantly decreased by tofacitinib.

To note about this clone: Its antigen is unknown.

Treatment noted: oral pan-JAK inhibitor, 5-10 mg twice daily. Alopecia areata patients provided lesional scalp punch biopsies and peripheral blood. CDR1 is MNHEY, CDR2 SMNVEV, per germline (reference sequence). CDR3 length: 14 amino acids. Between the trimmed V and J ends, which lost 3 bases and 4 bases, there was a span of 9 bases. Reverse transcribed after extraction, RNA yielded cDNA as the sequencing template. Using immunoSEQ multiplex PCR, the repertoire was profiled, and TCRdb retains in-frame clones only, with some absent. The table has 87,000 or so clones, about two thirds seen once. V is TRBV27 and J is TRBJ2-2; possibly TRBD2 for D (6 bases). The clonotype was recovered from a human donor with alopecia areata. Source: CD8+ T cells sorted from blood, taken at approximately week 42, from a patient treated with tofacitinib. The CDR3 DNA sequence: TGTGCCAGCAGTTTGTACGGGGGCACCGGGGAGCTGTTTTTT. It is translated as CASSLYGGTGELFF.